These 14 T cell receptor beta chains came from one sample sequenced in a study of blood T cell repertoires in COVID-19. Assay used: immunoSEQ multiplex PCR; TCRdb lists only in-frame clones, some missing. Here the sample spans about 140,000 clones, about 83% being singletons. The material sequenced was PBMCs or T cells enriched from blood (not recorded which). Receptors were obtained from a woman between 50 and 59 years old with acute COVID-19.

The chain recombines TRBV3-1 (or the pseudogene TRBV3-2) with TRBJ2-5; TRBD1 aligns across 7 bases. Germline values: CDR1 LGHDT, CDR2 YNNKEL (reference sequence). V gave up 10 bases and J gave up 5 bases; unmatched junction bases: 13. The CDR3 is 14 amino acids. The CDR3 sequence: CATRYRGLYETQYF. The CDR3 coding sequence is TGTGCCACAAGGTACAGGGGCTTGTACGAGACCCAGTACTTC.

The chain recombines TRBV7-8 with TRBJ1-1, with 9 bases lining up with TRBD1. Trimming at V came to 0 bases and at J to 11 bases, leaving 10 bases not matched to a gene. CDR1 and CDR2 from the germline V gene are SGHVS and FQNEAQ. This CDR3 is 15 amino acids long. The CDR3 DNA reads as TGTGCCAGCAGCTTAGCGCGGGGACAGGGTTCGGGGGCTTTCTTT. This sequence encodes CASSLARGQGSGAFF.

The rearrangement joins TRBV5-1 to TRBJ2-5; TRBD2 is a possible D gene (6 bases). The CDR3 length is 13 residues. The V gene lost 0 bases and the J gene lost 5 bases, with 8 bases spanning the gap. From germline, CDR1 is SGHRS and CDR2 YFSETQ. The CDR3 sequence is CASSLAGAETQYF. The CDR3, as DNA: TGCGCCAGCAGCTTGGCGGGAGCGGAGACCCAGTACTTC.

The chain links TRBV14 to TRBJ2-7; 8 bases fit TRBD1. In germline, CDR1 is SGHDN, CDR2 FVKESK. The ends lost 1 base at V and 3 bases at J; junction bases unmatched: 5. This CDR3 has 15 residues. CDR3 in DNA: TGTGCCAGCAGCCAAGGTCGGACAGGGCTCTACGAGCAGTACTTC. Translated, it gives CASSQGRTGLYEQYF. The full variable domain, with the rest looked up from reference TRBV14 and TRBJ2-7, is EAGVTQFPSHSVIEKGQTVTLRCDPISGHDNLYWYRRVMGKEIKFLLHFVKESKQDESGMPNNRFLAERTGGTYSTLKVQPAELEDSGVYFCASSQGRTGLYEQYFGPGTRLTVT.

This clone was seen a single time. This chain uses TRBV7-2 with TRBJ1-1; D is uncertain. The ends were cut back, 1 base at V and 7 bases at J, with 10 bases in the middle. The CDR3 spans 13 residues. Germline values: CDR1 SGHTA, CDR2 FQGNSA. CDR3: CASSLVAELEAFF. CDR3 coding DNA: TGTGCCAGCAGCTTAGTAGCGGAACTTGAAGCTTTCTTT.

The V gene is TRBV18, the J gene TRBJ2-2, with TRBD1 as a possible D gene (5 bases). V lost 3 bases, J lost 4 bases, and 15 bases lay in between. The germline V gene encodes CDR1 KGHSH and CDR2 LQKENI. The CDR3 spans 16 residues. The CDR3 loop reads CASSPRRATTTGELFF. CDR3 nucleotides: TGTGCCAGCTCACCCCGCAGGGCCACTACCACCGGGGAGCTGTTTTTT.

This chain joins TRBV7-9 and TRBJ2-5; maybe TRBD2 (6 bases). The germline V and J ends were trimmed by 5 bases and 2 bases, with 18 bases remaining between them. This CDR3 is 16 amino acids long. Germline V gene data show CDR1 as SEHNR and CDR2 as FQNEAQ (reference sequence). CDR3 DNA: TGTGCCAGCAGCCTAGGGGACTGGGCCCCGCAAGAGACCCAGTACTTC. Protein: CASSLGDWAPQETQYF.

Written as DNA, the CDR3 is TGTGCCAGCAGCTTAGTACTAGCGGGAGGAGATACGCAGTATTTT. Encoded protein: CASSLVLAGGDTQYF. This chain links TRBV7-9 with TRBJ2-3; 12 positions agree with TRBD2. This CDR3 is built from 15 residues. CDR1 is SEHNR and CDR2 is FQNEAQ in the germline V gene (reference sequence). The V segment lost 1 base and the J segment 5 bases; nucleotides outside the gene matches: 1.

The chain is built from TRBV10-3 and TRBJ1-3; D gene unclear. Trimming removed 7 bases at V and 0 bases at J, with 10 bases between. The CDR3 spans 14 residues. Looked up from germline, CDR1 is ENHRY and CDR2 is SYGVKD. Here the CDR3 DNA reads TGTGCCATCATGGCAGATTCCTCTGGAAACACCATATATTTT. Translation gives CAIMADSSGNTIYF.

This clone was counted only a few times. In DNA form, the CDR3 reads TGTGCCAGCACCCTCGGGGACAGGGCCACTGAAGCTTTCTTT. It translates to CASTLGDRATEAFF. The rearrangement links TRBV6-6 to TRBJ1-1; 9 bases match TRBD1. Losses at the gene ends were 7 bases for V and 4 bases for J; bases not matched to a gene: 7. The CDR3 runs to 14 residues. Germline CDR1 is MNHNY and CDR2 is SVGAGI (reference sequence).

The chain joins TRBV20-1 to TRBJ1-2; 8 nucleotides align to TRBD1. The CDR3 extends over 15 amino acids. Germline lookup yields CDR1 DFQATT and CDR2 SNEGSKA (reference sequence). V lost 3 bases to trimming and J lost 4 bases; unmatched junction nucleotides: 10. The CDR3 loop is CSASTGQGASYGYTF. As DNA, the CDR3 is TGCAGTGCTAGTACAGGGCAGGGGGCGAGCTATGGCTACACCTTC.

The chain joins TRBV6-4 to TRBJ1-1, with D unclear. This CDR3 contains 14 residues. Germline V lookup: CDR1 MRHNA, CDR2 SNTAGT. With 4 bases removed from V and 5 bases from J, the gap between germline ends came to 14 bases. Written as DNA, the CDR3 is TGTGCCAGCAGTGCTCAGGCAGAATCGACTGAAGCTTTCTTT. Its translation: CASSAQAESTEAFF.

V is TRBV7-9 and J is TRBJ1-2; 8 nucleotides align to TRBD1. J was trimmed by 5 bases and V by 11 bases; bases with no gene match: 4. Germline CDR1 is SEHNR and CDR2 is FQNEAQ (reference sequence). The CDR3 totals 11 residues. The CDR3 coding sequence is TGTGCCGGCGGGACAGGTTATGGCTACACCTTC. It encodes CAGGTGYGYTF.

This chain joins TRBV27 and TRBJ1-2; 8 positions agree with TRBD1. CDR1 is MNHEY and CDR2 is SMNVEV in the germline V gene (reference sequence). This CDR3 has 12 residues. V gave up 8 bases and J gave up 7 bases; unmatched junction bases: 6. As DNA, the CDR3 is TGTGCCAGCGGAACAGGGGGGGGTGGCTACACCTTC. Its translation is CASGTGGGGYTF.